This T cell receptor (beta chain) was documented in a study of blood T cell repertoires in COVID-19. The table came from immunoSEQ multiplex PCR; TCRdb's copy has only in-frame clones and leaves some out. The sample has some 42,000 clones, 70% to 90% seen once; the top ten hold approximately 2.6%. V trimming: 1 base; J trimming: 4 bases; junction bases outside the gene matches: 6. The CDR3 is made up of 15 amino acids. CDR1 and CDR2 from the germline V gene are SGHTA and FQGNSA. The TCR was taken from a human donor in a cohort sampled during active COVID-19. The sequenced sample was peripheral blood. The chain combines TRBV7-2 with TRBJ1-1, with TRBD1 identical over 7 bases. CDR3 in amino acids: CASSLDQGVVTEAFF. The DNA for the CDR3 is TGTGCCAGCAGCTTAGATCAGGGGGTGGTCACTGAAGCTTTCTTT.